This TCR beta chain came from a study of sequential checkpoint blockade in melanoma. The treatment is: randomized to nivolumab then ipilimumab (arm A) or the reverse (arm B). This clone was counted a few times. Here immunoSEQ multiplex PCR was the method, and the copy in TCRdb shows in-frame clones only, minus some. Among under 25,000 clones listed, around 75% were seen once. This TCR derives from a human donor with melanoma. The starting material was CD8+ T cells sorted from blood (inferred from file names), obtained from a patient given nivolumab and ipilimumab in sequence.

The CDR3 DNA reads as TGCGCCAGCAGCTTGTTCGACAGGGATCGGGAGCAGTACTTC. It translates to CASSLFDRDREQYF. The rearrangement links TRBV4-1 to TRBJ2-7, with TRBD1 identical over 7 bases. Germline CDR1 and CDR2: MGHRA and YSYEKL. The V gene end was trimmed by 5 bases and the J gene end by 7 bases; junction bases not matched to a gene: 11. This CDR3 comprises 14 residues.